The clone carrying this TCR beta chain was recorded only once. The method was immunoSEQ multiplex PCR; TCRdb's version includes in-frame clones alone and lacks a portion of them. The top ten hold about 5% of the sample, which has some 62,000 clones, over 75% seen once. CDR3 size: 15 residues. CDR1 and CDR2 from the germline V gene are SGHAT and FQNNGV. The V gene end was trimmed by 5 bases and the J gene end by 4 bases; junction bases not matched to a gene: 6. This sample stems from a study of technical replicates of blood from several donors. Sequenced input: PBMCs. This rearrangement joins TRBV11-2 to TRBJ2-7, with 12 nucleotides matching TRBD2. The receptor was derived from a human donor in good health. Some clones in this sample may be carry-over from other donors' samples. In DNA form, the CDR3 reads TGTGCCAGCAGCGAGACTAGCGGGAGTTTATACGAGCAGTACTTC. Protein sequence: CASSETSGSLYEQYF.